Presented here are 16 T cell receptor beta chains from one specimen sequenced in a study of cytomegalovirus exposure and HLA in healthy donors. With 60 Vbeta and 13 Jbeta primers, the PCR was carried out. TCRdb's table, derived via immunoSEQ multiplex PCR, lists solely in-frame clones and lacks some. The table lists about 270,000 clones, roughly two thirds of them singletons. Sequenced: PBMCs. The receptors derive from a female donor in good health and CMV-seronegative.

The chain couples TRBV5-1 to TRBJ2-3; 14 nucleotides line up with TRBD2. Germline values: CDR1 SGHRS, CDR2 YFSETQ. The CDR3 is made up of 17 amino acids. Trimming cost V 3 bases and J 4 bases; bases outside gene matches: 7. CDR3 residues: CASSSGLAGGGPDTQYF. CDR3 bases: TGCGCCAGCAGCTCCGGACTAGCGGGAGGAGGGCCAGATACGCAGTATTTT.

This clone is a singleton in its sample. The gene calls are TRBV9 and TRBJ1-1; 11 bases map to TRBD1. From germline, CDR1 is SGDLS and CDR2 YYNGEE. J lost 4 bases, V lost 5 bases, and 4 bases had no gene match. The CDR3 contains 14 residues. CDR3 sequence reads: CASSGTGGFTEAFF. DNA of the CDR3: TGTGCCAGCAGTGGGACAGGGGGATTCACTGAAGCTTTCTTT. Looking up the rest from reference TRBV9 and TRBJ1-1 gives the full variable domain: DSGVTQTPKHLITATGQRVTLRCSPRSGDLSVYWYQQSLDQGLQFLIQYYNGEERAKGNILERFSAQQFPDLHSELNLSSLELGDSALYFCASSGTGGFTEAFFGQGTRLTVV.

This clone was recorded a few times. The CDR3 DNA follows: TGTGCCAGCAGCGTAGGGACTGGTACCTACAATGAGCAGTTCTTC. Its translation: CASSVGTGTYNEQFF. The chain employs TRBV7-3 and TRBJ2-1; D might be TRBD2 (6 bases). The V and J ends lost 5 bases and 2 bases respectively, with 13 bases between them. Germline CDR1 is SGHTA and CDR2 is FQGTGA. CDR3 length: 15 amino acids.

J is TRBJ2-7 and V is TRBV28; TRBD2 might be the D (5 bases). Germline V gene data show CDR1 as MDHEN and CDR2 as SYDVKM. The CDR3 covers 12 residues. The V end lost 2 bases, the J end lost 7 bases, and 9 bases lay between the germline ends. For the CDR3, the DNA is TGTGCCAGCAGTTTAGGGGAGAGAGAGCAGTACTTC. This gives the protein CASSLGEREQYF.

CDR3 sequence: CASSEEGRVRQPQHF. As DNA, the CDR3 is TGTGCCAGCAGTGAAGAGGGCAGGGTAAGACAGCCCCAGCATTTT. The J gene is TRBJ1-5, the V gene TRBV2, with D maybe TRBD1 (5 bases). The V end was cut by 1 base, the J end by 7 bases, with 14 bases between. This CDR3 contains 15 residues. Germline V gene lookup returns CDR1 SNHLY and CDR2 FYNNEI.

The chain couples TRBV6-1 to TRBJ1-5; no definite D call. Germline values: CDR1 MNHNS, CDR2 SASEGT. The ends were cut back, 5 bases at V and 6 bases at J, with 8 bases in the middle. The CDR3 totals 12 residues. The CDR3 nucleotides are TGTGCCAGCAGTTTAGGAGGTCAGCCCCAGCATTTT. This translates into CASSLGGQPQHF.

On this clone itself: The sample has other DNA sequences that encode this CDR3 too. The chain links TRBV27 to TRBJ2-1; 11 bases fit TRBD2. Trimming removed 5 bases from V and 3 bases from J; junction bases left unmatched: 3. This CDR3 has 15 residues. CDR1 is MNHEY, CDR2 SMNVEV, per germline (reference sequence). The CDR3 sequence: CASSPGTSGYNEQFF. The DNA for the CDR3 is TGTGCCAGCAGTCCCGGGACTAGCGGCTACAATGAGCAGTTCTTC.

The rearrangement links TRBV7-2 to TRBJ1-1; 7 bases map to TRBD1. The ends lost 5 bases at V and 1 base at J; junction bases unmatched: 1. CDR3 length: 13 residues. Germline CDR1 and CDR2: SGHTA and FQGNSA. The CDR3 bases are TGTGCCAGCAGCCGGACAGGGAACACTGAAGCTTTCTTT. It codes for CASSRTGNTEAFF.

This CDR3 reads CASSMAGGSYEQYF. CDR3 nucleotide sequence: TGTGCCAGTAGTATGGCAGGTGGCTCCTACGAGCAGTACTTC. The V and J genes are TRBV19 and TRBJ2-7; unclear D gene. V shed 3 bases and J shed 0 bases, with 9 bases lying between them. CDR3 length equals 14 residues. CDR1 and CDR2 from the germline V gene are LNHDA and SQIVND (reference sequence).

The CDR3 protein is CASSEAGGNNQPQHF. The DNA of the CDR3 is TGTGCCAGCTCAGAGGCAGGGGGTAATAATCAGCCCCAGCATTTT. The chain joins TRBV18 to TRBJ1-5; 7 bases are shared with TRBD1. The trim removed 5 bases at V and 4 bases at J, leaving 8 bases unmatched. The CDR3 is 15 residues long. The germline gives CDR1 KGHSH, CDR2 LQKENI.

This clone was detected a few times. The rearrangement joins TRBV29-1 to TRBJ2-7; unclear D gene. V dropped 4 bases and J dropped 12 bases, with 10 bases sitting between them. There are 9 residues in the CDR3. Germline CDR1 is SQVTM and CDR2 is ANQGSEA. The CDR3 DNA sequence: TGCAGCGTTGTACAGCCCCTGTACTTC. It translates to CSVVQPLYF.

The chain employs TRBV7-9 and TRBJ2-7, with 9 bases that match TRBD2. CDR3 length equals 16 residues. J was trimmed by 2 bases and V by 3 bases; bases with no gene match: 8. Per the germline V gene, CDR1 is SEHNR and CDR2 is FQNEAQ (reference sequence). CDR3 protein: CASSFGAGGPTYEQYF. CDR3 nucleotide sequence: TGTGCCAGCAGCTTTGGAGCGGGAGGACCAACCTACGAGCAGTACTTC.

The V and J genes are TRBV5-1 and TRBJ1-4; the D gene is possibly TRBD1 (6 bases). CDR1 is SGHRS, CDR2 YFSETQ, per germline. The CDR3 extends over 15 amino acids. Trimming cost V 0 bases and J 7 bases, with 13 bases left between them. CDR3 in amino acids: CASSLAAGVVEKLFF. The CDR3 DNA sequence: TGCGCCAGCAGCTTGGCGGCAGGGGTTGTTGAAAAACTGTTTTTT. Filled out from reference TRBV5-1 and TRBJ1-4, the complete variable domain reads KAGVTQTPRYLIKTRGQQVTLSCSPISGHRSVSWYQQTPGQGLQFLFEYFSETQRNKGNFPGRFSGRQFSNSRSEMNVSTLELGDSALYLCASSLAAGVVEKLFFGSGTQLSVL.

The chain joins TRBV5-6 to TRBJ1-2; possible D gene TRBD1, 6 bases. The CDR3 consists of 15 residues. V was pared by 0 bases and J by 4 bases, with 13 bases between. Germline CDR1 is SGHDT and CDR2 is YYEEEE. Here the CDR3 DNA reads TGTGCCAGCAGCTTGGAGGGGGGGAAGGGCTATGGCTACACCTTC. Translating it yields CASSLEGGKGYGYTF.

In this sample, this clone turned up once. The chain combines TRBV7-9 with TRBJ1-2; D unclear. Germline assignment: CDR1 SEHNR and CDR2 FQNEAQ (reference sequence). CDR3 length: 12 amino acids. The V and J ends lost 1 base and 7 bases respectively, with 7 bases between them. The CDR3 here is CASSLDLLGYTF. The CDR3 coding sequence is TGTGCCAGCAGCTTAGACTTACTTGGCTACACCTTC.

This clone was detected a few times. The rearrangement uses TRBV5-6 and TRBJ2-5; TRBD1 matches at 9 bases. Trimming at V came to 2 bases and at J to 3 bases, leaving 2 bases not matched to a gene. The CDR3 spans 14 residues. Germline V gene data show CDR1 as SGHDT and CDR2 as YYEEEE. In DNA form, the CDR3 reads TGTGCCAGCAGCTTCACAGGGGGCGAAGAGACCCAGTACTTC. Translation: CASSFTGGEETQYF.